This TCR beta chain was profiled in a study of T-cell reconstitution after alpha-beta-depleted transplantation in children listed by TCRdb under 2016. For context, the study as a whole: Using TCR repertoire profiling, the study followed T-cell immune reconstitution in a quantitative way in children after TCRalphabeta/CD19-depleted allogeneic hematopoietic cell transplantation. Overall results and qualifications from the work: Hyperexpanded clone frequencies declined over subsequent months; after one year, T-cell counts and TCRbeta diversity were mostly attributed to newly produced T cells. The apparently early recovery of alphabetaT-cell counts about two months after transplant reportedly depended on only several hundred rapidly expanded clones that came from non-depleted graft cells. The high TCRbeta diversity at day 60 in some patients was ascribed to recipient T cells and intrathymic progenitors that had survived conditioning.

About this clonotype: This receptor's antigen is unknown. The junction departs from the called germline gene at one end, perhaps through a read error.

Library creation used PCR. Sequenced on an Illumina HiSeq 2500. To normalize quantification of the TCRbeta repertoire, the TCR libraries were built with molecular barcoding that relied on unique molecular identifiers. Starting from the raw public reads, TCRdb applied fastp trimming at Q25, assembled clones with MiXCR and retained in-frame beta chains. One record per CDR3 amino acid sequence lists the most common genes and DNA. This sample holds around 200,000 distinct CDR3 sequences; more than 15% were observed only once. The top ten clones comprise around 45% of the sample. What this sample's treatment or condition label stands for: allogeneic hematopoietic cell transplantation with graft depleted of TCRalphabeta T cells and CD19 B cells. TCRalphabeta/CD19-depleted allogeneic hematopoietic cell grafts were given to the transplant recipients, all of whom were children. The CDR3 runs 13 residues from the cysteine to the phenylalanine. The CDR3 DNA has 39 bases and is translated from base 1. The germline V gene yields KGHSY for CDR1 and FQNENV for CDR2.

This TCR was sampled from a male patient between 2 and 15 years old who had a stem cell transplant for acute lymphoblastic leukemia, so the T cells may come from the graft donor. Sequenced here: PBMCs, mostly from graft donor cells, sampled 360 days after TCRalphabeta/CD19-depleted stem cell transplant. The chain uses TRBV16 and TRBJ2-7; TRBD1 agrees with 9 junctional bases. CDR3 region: CASSPPGQGSLRF. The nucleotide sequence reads TGTGCCAGCAGCCCGCCGGGACAGGGAAGCCTCAGGTTC.